These 25 T cell receptor beta chains were sequenced from one sample in a study of regulatory T cells in long-lasting Graves disease. Documented time point: newly diagnosed GD, antithyroid drugs for less than 3 months. PBMC RNA served as the TCR library source. CDR3 regions were amplified by Arm-PCR using iRepertoire HTBI primers to build TCR beta libraries. Each CDR3 protein is one row after TCRdb ran MiXCR on the multiplex PCR reads. The sample has approximately 300,000 distinct CDR3 sequences; 15% to 20% are singletons. This specimen was peripheral blood mononuclear cells (PBMCs), taken at new diagnosis, from a patient treated with antithyroid drugs. These receptors all come from a female donor with Graves disease.

In this sample, this clonotype turned up many times. This sequence joins TRBV20-1 and TRBJ2-7; D possibly corresponds to TRBD1 (5 bases). The germline CDR1 and CDR2 sequences are DFQATT and SNEGSKA (reference sequence). V was cut by 2 bases and J by 7 bases, with 9 bases left in between. The CDR3 loop spans 11 amino acids. CDR3 in amino acids: CSARPDSEQYF. In nucleotides, the CDR3 is TGCAGTGCTAGACCCGACAGTGAGCAGTACTTC.

Note on this clonotype: Just one base apart from a much larger clone, this may be a read error. The chain combines TRBV29-1 with TRBJ1-2; D is unresolved. The CDR3 is 13 amino acids. Looked up from germline, CDR1 is SQVTM and CDR2 is ANQGSEA. Trimming removed 7 bases at V and 7 bases at J, with 19 bases between. Written as DNA, the CDR3 is TGCAGCGGTTCATCCCAGGCCTACTGTGGCTACACCTTC. Amino acid sequence: CSGSSQAYCGYTF. Full variable domain (missing parts from reference TRBV29-1 and TRBJ1-2): SAVISQKPSRDICQRGTSLTIQCQVDSQVTMMFWYRQQPGQSLTLIATANQGSEATYESGFVIDKFPISRPNLTFSTLTVSNMSPEDSSIYLCSGSSQAYCGYTFGSGTRLTVV.

This clonotype was detected many times. The chain carries TRBV12-3 or TRBV12-4 and TRBJ2-5; the match to TRBD1 covers 9 bases. V trimming: 5 bases; J trimming: 5 bases; junction bases outside the gene matches: 15. This CDR3 contains 17 residues. In nucleotides, the CDR3 is TGTGCCAGCAGTCACGGGCGGACAGGGGAGAGGAGGGAGACCCAGTACTTC. This gives the protein CASSHGRTGERRETQYF.

This clonotype has only a few counts. Here the CDR3 reads CSARLSGSFNEQYF. CDR3 in DNA: TGCAGTGCCCGGCTAAGCGGGAGTTTCAACGAGCAGTACTTC. The rearrangement links TRBV20-1 to TRBJ2-7; 8 bases agree with TRBD2. Germline CDR1 DFQATT, CDR2 SNEGSKA (reference sequence). The CDR3 is made up of 14 amino acids. The ends lost 6 bases at V and 5 bases at J; junction bases unmatched: 12.

This clonotype was counted at least ten times. This sequence joins TRBV2 and TRBJ2-1; TRBD2 agrees at 9 bases. The CDR3 spans 17 residues. CDR1 and CDR2 (germline): SNHLY, FYNNEI. J gave up 5 bases and V 7 bases, and 15 bases lay outside the gene matches. DNA of the CDR3: TGTGCCAGCAACTACAGGGTATGGCGGGAGGGGAACAATGAGCAGTTCTTC. Its translation: CASNYRVWREGNNEQFF.

This clonotype was counted at least ten times. The chain couples TRBV10-3 to TRBJ2-7; no clear D. The CDR3 is 14 residues long. Trimming removed 2 bases at V and 0 bases at J, with 8 bases between. Germline lookup yields CDR1 ENHRY and CDR2 SYGVKD. Here the CDR3 DNA reads TGTGCCATCAGTGAGAGCATTAGCTCCTACGAGCAGTACTTC. This sequence encodes CAISESISSYEQYF.

There are many counts of this clonotype. The V gene is TRBV10-3, the J gene TRBJ2-5; tentative D call: TRBD1 (5 bases). Trimming cost V 0 bases and J 0 bases, with 14 bases left between them. The CDR3 contains 17 residues. Germline V gene lookup returns CDR1 ENHRY and CDR2 SYGVKD. The CDR3 DNA sequence: TGTGCCATCAGTGAGTCGTCGGCAGGGCCGTACCAAGAGACCCAGTACTTC. It codes for CAISESSAGPYQETQYF.

This clonotype was seen a few times. V usage is TRBV13 and J usage is TRBJ2-7; 9 positions match TRBD2. The CDR3 sequence is 17 residues long. CDR1 and CDR2 from the germline V gene are PRHDT and FYEKMQ (reference sequence). The ends lost 6 bases at V and 4 bases at J; junction bases unmatched: 16. The CDR3 bases are TGTGCCAGCAGTCCGACGACTAGCGGAAGAGAAGGGTACGAGCAGTACTTC. This translates into CASSPTTSGREGYEQYF. Full variable domain (missing parts from reference TRBV13 and TRBJ2-7): AAGVIQSPRHLIKEKRETATLKCYPIPRHDTVYWYQQGPGQDPQFLISFYEKMQSDKGSIPDRFSAQQFSDYHSELNMSSLELGDSALYFCASSPTTSGREGYEQYFGPGTRLTVT.

As regards this clonotype: One base away lies a much larger clone, so this may be a sequencing read error. The chain combines TRBV12-3 or TRBV12-4 with TRBJ2-6, with 9 nucleotides matching TRBD2. This CDR3 has 18 residues. V shed 1 base, J shed 3 bases, and the junction held 7 bases outside the gene matches. Written as DNA, the CDR3 is TGTGCCAGCAGTTTAGGAGTAGCGGGAGCGGGTGGGGCCAACGTCCTGACTTTC. Its protein product is CASSLGVAGAGGANVLTF.

In this sample, this clonotype turned up a few times. The V gene is TRBV19, the J gene TRBJ1-2; TRBD1 might be the D (6 bases). Per the germline V gene, CDR1 is LNHDA and CDR2 is SQIVND (reference sequence). V dropped 8 bases and J dropped 7 bases, with 17 bases sitting between them. CDR3 length equals 13 residues. The CDR3 region is CASVTQGYGGYTF. CDR3 in DNA: TGTGCCAGTGTAACTCAGGGGTATGGTGGCTACACCTTC.

The gene calls are TRBV27 and TRBJ2-4; 12 nucleotides match TRBD2. V shed 4 bases, J shed 1 base, and the junction held 14 bases outside the gene matches. Germline V gene lookup returns CDR1 MNHEY and CDR2 SMNVEV (reference sequence). The CDR3 is 20 residues long. The CDR3 DNA sequence: TGTGCCAGCAGTTCCACTCCCCTAGCGGGAGGGTCCTCGGCCAAAAACATTCAGTACTTC. Translating it yields CASSSTPLAGGSSAKNIQYF.

This clonotype was observed at least ten times. The rearrangement uses TRBV19 and TRBJ2-3; D possibly uses TRBD1 or TRBD2 (6 bases each). Trimming removed 3 bases from V and 1 base from J, with 11 bases in between. The CDR3 loop spans 15 amino acids. Per germline, CDR1 LNHDA and CDR2 SQIVND (reference sequence). The CDR3 nucleotides read TGTGCCAGTAGTATCGGTCGGGGGCGCACAGATACGCAGTATTTT. It translates to CASSIGRGRTDTQYF.

The chain carries TRBV7-9 and TRBJ2-1, with 10 nucleotides matching TRBD2. J gave up 7 bases and V 4 bases, and 7 bases lay outside the gene matches. The CDR3 contains 15 residues. Germline V gene sequence: CDR1 SEHNR, CDR2 FQNEAQ (reference sequence). The CDR3 DNA follows: TGTGCCAGCAGCTCCCGAGAGACTAGCGGGAATGAGCAGTTCTTC. It translates to CASSSRETSGNEQFF.

This sequence joins TRBV19 and TRBJ2-3, with D unresolved. From germline, CDR1 is LNHDA and CDR2 SQIVND (reference sequence). Trimming pared 0 bases from V and 4 bases from J, leaving 5 bases between. This CDR3 is 13 amino acids long. CDR3 DNA sequence: TGTGCCAGTAGTATAGATCCATCAGATACGCAGTATTTT. Encoded protein: CASSIDPSDTQYF.

There are many counts of this clonotype. This chain connects TRBV12-5 to TRBJ1-5; D is uncertain. V was clipped by 6 bases and J by 7 bases, with 7 bases between them. CDR3 length: 11 residues. CDR1 is LGHNT, CDR2 FRNRAP, per germline. CDR3: CASGDRQPQHF. The CDR3 DNA reads as TGTGCTAGTGGGGACCGGCAGCCCCAGCATTTT.

The genes are TRBV12-3 or TRBV12-4 and TRBJ1-5; 10 bases align to TRBD1. The CDR3 loop spans 16 amino acids. The V gene end was trimmed by 4 bases and the J gene end by 5 bases; junction bases not matched to a gene: 8. The CDR3 DNA follows: TGTGCCAGCAGTTCCTTGACAGGGGGCGGGGATCAGCCCCAGCATTTT. This encodes CASSSLTGGGDQPQHF.

The sample holds many counts of this clonotype. This chain joins TRBV2 and TRBJ2-7; D may be TRBD1 or TRBD2 (6 bases each). This CDR3 contains 13 residues. Germline V gives CDR1 SNHLY, CDR2 FYNNEI. V was trimmed by 4 bases and J by 3 bases, leaving 10 bases between them. CDR3 DNA: TGTGCCAGCAGTGGGGGGGCCAACTACGAGCAGTACTTC. Translation: CASSGGANYEQYF.

The count of this clonotype is one. A much larger clone lies one base from this, so it may be a read error. This chain connects TRBV6-2 or TRBV6-3 to TRBJ2-2, with no clear D. The CDR3 contains 15 residues. Germline assignment: CDR1 MNHEY and CDR2 SVGEGT. Trimming shortened V by 7 bases and J by 4 bases, and 16 bases separated the two germline ends. The CDR3 sequence is CASTPTPKSTGELFF. The CDR3 nucleotides read TGTGCCAGCACACCTACACCCAAGAGCACCGGGGAGCTGTTTTTT.

This clonotype has a handful of counts. This rearrangement joins TRBV2 to TRBJ2-5, with 16 positions matching TRBD2. The V and J ends lost 6 bases and 4 bases, in that order; junction bases with no gene match: 11. Germline lookup yields CDR1 SNHLY and CDR2 FYNNEI. This CDR3 spans 18 amino acids. CDR3 DNA: TGTGCCAGCAGCCCCGTTGGGGGACTAGCGGGAGGGGGAGAGACCCAGTACTTC. Amino acids: CASSPVGGLAGGGETQYF.

This clonotype was seen only once. The chain links TRBV12-3 or TRBV12-4 to TRBJ1-1, with a possible D match to TRBD1 (6 bases). V was cut by 1 base and J by 5 bases, with 23 bases left in between. The CDR3 consists of 18 residues. The CDR3 loop is CASSLVSVGGRGRTEAFF. In DNA, the CDR3 is TGTGCCAGCAGTTTAGTTTCCGTGGGGGGGCGCGGAAGGACTGAAGCTTTCTTT.

This clonotype was seen at least ten times. The J gene is TRBJ2-7, the V gene TRBV30, with 10 bases fitting TRBD2. Looked up from germline, CDR1 is GTSNPN and CDR2 is SVGIG (reference sequence). V lost 1 base to trimming and J lost 3 bases; unmatched junction nucleotides: 3. There are 14 residues in the CDR3. The CDR3 nucleotides are TGTGCCTGGAGTGGGCTAGCGGGGGACTACGAGCAGTACTTC. Its protein product is CAWSGLAGDYEQYF.

This clonotype appeared many times. The chain links TRBV11-2 to TRBJ1-1; D not certain. The CDR3 is 11 residues long. Germline values: CDR1 SGHAT, CDR2 FQNNGV. V was pared by 5 bases and J by 12 bases, with 13 bases between. CDR3 protein: CASSPLSGTFF. CDR3 coding DNA: TGTGCCAGCAGCCCCTTATCTGGGACTTTCTTT.

J is TRBJ2-3 and V is TRBV27; TRBD2 is a possible D gene (6 bases). The CDR3 sequence is 15 residues long. The V end lost 8 bases, the J end lost 1 base, and 16 bases lay between the germline ends. Germline lookup yields CDR1 MNHEY and CDR2 SMNVEV (reference sequence). CDR3 sequence (DNA): TGTGCCAGCGCACCTCCGGGAGAGGGCACAGATACGCAGTATTTT. Protein: CASAPPGEGTDTQYF.

This clonotype was observed at least ten times. This chain links TRBV20-1 with TRBJ2-3, with TRBD2 matching 8 bases. The CDR3 runs 12 residues. Germline V CDR1 and CDR2: DFQATT, SNEGSKA (reference sequence). V shed 7 bases, J shed 0 bases, and the junction held 0 bases outside the gene matches. This chain's CDR3 is CSGTSSTDTQYF. CDR3 coding DNA: TGCAGTGGGACTAGCAGCACAGATACGCAGTATTTT.

This clonotype has ten or more counts. The CDR3 nucleotides read TGTGCCGGAGGAGGACAGAACACTGAAGCTTTCTTT. It yields the protein CAGGGQNTEAFF. V usage is TRBV6-1 and J usage is TRBJ1-1; D perhaps matches TRBD1 (5 bases). This CDR3 comprises 12 residues. Germline V lookup: CDR1 MNHNS, CDR2 SASEGT. The germline V and J ends were trimmed by 11 bases and 1 base, with 11 bases remaining between them.